The source of this T cell receptor (beta chain) is a study of CD8 T cells in ankylosing spondylitis. With molecular barcodes, quantitative 5'-RACE was used to make the TCR beta libraries. A single record per CDR3 protein comes from TCRdb applying MiXCR to the 5' RACE reads. The sample has about 510,000 distinct CDR3 sequences; approximately 5.3% are singletons. This clonotype appeared many times. Antigen specificity is unknown. The CDR3 is 14 amino acids. V lost 0 bases and J 2 bases, leaving 8 bases between the germline ends. CDR1 is SGDLS and CDR2 is YYNGEE in the germline V gene. Study findings and constraints: Within matched ankylosing spondylitis synovial fluid, disease-linked clones were reportedly significantly enriched. In the blood and synovial fluid of reactive arthritis, some motif variants had been previously reported. Within peripheral blood, clones linked to disease were CD8+ and relatively rare. Seemingly distinctive of ankylosing spondylitis blood was a TCR beta motif formed by eight highly homologous variants.

The clonotype was recovered from a male donor with ankylosing spondylitis. The chain employs TRBV9 and TRBJ2-5; unclear D gene. Sequencing used blood, either unsorted or a sorted T cell fraction (not recorded which). The CDR3 region has the DNA TGTGCCAGCAGCGTAGGTCCGAGGCAAGAGACCCAGTACTTC. As protein: CASSVGPRQETQYF.